Below, 5 T cell receptor beta chains from the same sample are listed, as sequenced in a study of cytomegalovirus exposure and HLA in healthy donors. PCR primers comprised 60 Vbeta and 13 Jbeta primers. This table comes from immunoSEQ multiplex PCR, and its TCRdb copy is limited to in-frame clones, with some not included. The table shows 150,000 to 200,000 clones, with more than 70% occurring only once. Sequenced: PBMCs. These receptors originate from a woman aged 40 to 50 in good health and CMV-seropositive.

The V and J genes are TRBV5-4 and TRBJ2-1; 9 nucleotides line up with TRBD2. This CDR3 region has 16 residues. Germline lookup yields CDR1 SGHNT and CDR2 YYREEE (reference sequence). Losses at the gene ends were 4 bases for V and 2 bases for J; bases not matched to a gene: 7. This CDR3 is CASSNGLAGAYNEQFF. CDR3 bases: TGTGCCAGCAGCAATGGGTTAGCGGGAGCCTACAATGAGCAGTTCTTC.

This clone was seen just once. The chain uses TRBV5-6 and TRBJ2-3, with D tentatively TRBD2 (6 bases). Trimming left V 2 bases short and J 2 bases short, with 24 bases between. Germline values: CDR1 SGHDT, CDR2 YYEEEE. CDR3 size: 19 residues. As DNA, the CDR3 is TGTGCCAGCAGCTTAAGGACGGGAGTTTCTCCGCCATCCACAGATACGCAGTATTTT. Its translation: CASSLRTGVSPPSTDTQYF.

This sequence joins TRBV19 and TRBJ1-5; TRBD1 might be the D (6 bases). The V gene's germline CDR1 is LNHDA and CDR2 SQIVND (reference sequence). The CDR3 loop spans 15 amino acids. Trimming removed 4 bases from V and 1 base from J, with 11 bases in between. CDR3 protein: CASSRYRESNQPQHF. CDR3 in DNA: TGTGCCAGTAGTAGGTACAGGGAAAGCAATCAGCCCCAGCATTTT.

This chain links TRBV7-2 with TRBJ2-1; the D gene is possibly TRBD1 (6 bases). This CDR3 spans 13 amino acids. Germline lookup yields CDR1 SGHTA and CDR2 FQGNSA. Deletions cut 2 bases from V and 7 bases from J, with 9 bases between. CDR3 sequence reads: CASSLTGLNEQFF. The CDR3 DNA follows: TGTGCCAGCAGCTTAACAGGGCTGAATGAGCAGTTCTTC.

For the CDR3, the DNA is TGTGCCAGCAGCTTCTCCCCGACAGGGGTGCACGGGGAGCTGTTTTTT. Its translation: CASSFSPTGVHGELFF. The chain combines TRBV11-2 with TRBJ2-2, with 8 bases aligning to TRBD1. The CDR3 consists of 16 residues. Germline assignment: CDR1 SGHAT and CDR2 FQNNGV. V lost 3 bases to trimming and J lost 7 bases; unmatched junction nucleotides: 10.